This T cell receptor (beta chain) was observed in a study of blood T cell repertoires in COVID-19. On the study more broadly: The cDNA or gDNA used as material had been derived from T cells, B-cell-depleted T cells, or PBMCs.

The CDR3 contains 16 residues. Trimming cost V 5 bases and J 2 bases; bases outside gene matches: 6. Looked up from germline, CDR1 is MGHRA and CDR2 is YSYEKL. This table comes from immunoSEQ multiplex PCR, and its TCRdb copy is limited to in-frame clones, with some not included. The table records over 55,000 clones, roughly 82% of them present only once. Sequencing was done on a sample of peripheral blood. This chain joins TRBV4-1 and TRBJ2-3, with TRBD2 identical over 11 bases. The receptor was derived from a woman of 80 years or more with acute or convalescent COVID-19. The DNA for the CDR3 is TGCGCCAGCAGCATTAGACTAGCGGGAATCACAGATACGCAGTATTTT. It yields the protein CASSIRLAGITDTQYF.